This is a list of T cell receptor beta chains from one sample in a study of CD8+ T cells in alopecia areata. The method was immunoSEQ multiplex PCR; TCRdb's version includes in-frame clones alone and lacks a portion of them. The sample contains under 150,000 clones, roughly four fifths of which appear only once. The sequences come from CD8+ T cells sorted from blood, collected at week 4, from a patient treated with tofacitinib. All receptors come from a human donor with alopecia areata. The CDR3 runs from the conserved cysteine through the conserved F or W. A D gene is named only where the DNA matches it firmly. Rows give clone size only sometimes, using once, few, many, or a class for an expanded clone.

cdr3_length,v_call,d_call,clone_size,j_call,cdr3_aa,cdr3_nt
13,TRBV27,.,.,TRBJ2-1,CASSLQGNHEQFF,TGTGCCAGCAGTTTACAGGGTAACCATGAGCAGTTCTTC
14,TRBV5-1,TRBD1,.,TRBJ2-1,CASSNGQENNEQFF,TGCGCCAGCAGCAACGGACAGGAAAACAATGAGCAGTTCTTC
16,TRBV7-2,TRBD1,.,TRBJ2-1,CASSLAGTGFYNEQFF,TGTGCCAGCAGCTTAGCCGGGACAGGGTTCTACAATGAGCAGTTCTTC
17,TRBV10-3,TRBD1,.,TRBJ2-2,CAISDRSRQGATGELFF,TGTGCCATCAGTGACAGGTCCCGACAGGGAGCCACCGGGGAGCTGTTTTTT
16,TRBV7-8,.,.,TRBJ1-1,CASILTGSRGNTEAFF,TGTGCCAGCATCCTCACCGGGTCCCGGGGTAACACTGAAGCTTTCTTT
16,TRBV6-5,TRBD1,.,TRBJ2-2,CASSYLVDRVSGELFF,TGTGCCAGCAGTTACCTCGTCGACAGGGTCTCCGGGGAGCTGTTTTTT
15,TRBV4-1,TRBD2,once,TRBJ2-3,CASSQFGGGPDTQYF,TGCGCCAGCAGCCAATTCGGCGGGGGGCCAGATACGCAGTATTTT
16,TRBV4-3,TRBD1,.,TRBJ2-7,CASSHSGTGESYEQYF,TGCGCCAGCAGCCACAGCGGGACAGGGGAGTCCTACGAGCAGTACTTC
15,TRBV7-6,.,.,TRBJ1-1,CASSLDLGTNYEAFF,TGTGCCAGCAGCTTAGACCTCGGCACTAACTATGAAGCTTTCTTT
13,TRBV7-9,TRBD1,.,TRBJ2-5,CASRLGGSETQYF,TGTGCCAGCAGATTAGGGGGCTCGGAGACCCAGTACTTC
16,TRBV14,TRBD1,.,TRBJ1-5,CASSPYGQGANQPQHF,TGTGCCAGCAGCCCCTATGGGCAGGGGGCCAATCAGCCCCAGCATTTT
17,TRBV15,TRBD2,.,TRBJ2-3,CATSRDLIAGVTDTQYF,TGTGCCACCAGCAGAGATCTTATAGCGGGGGTCACAGATACGCAGTATTTT
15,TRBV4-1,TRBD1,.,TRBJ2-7,CASSQWDSPRGEQYF,TGCGCCAGCAGCCAATGGGACAGCCCTCGGGGCGAGCAGTACTTC
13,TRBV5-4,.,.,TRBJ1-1,CASSLSGVAEAFF,TGTGCCAGCAGCTTGAGCGGAGTCGCTGAAGCTTTCTTT
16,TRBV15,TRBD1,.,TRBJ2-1,CATSRETGGLYNEQFF,TGTGCCACCAGCAGAGAAACAGGGGGTCTCTACAATGAGCAGTTCTTC
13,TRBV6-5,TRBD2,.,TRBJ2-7,CASWEGRGVEQYF,TGTGCCAGCTGGGAGGGCCGGGGGGTCGAGCAGTACTTC
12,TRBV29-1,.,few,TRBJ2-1,CSVDLSYNEQFF,TGCAGCGTTGACTTAAGTTACAATGAGCAGTTCTTC
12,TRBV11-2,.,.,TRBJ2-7,CASSLDSYEQYF,TGTGCCAGCAGCCTCGACTCCTACGAGCAGTACTTC